A selection of T cell receptor beta chains follows, all from one sample in a study of T cell repertoires in cytomegalovirus infection. These receptors have no known antigen. TCRdb reprocessed the reads via MiXCR and lists one record per CDR3 protein. Among 550,000 to 700,000 distinct CDR3 sequences listed, around 40% were seen once. The sequenced sample was cultured PBMCs, obtained from culture after CMV antigen stimulation. The source of these receptors is a human donor in good health (CMV status not recorded). Some clones in this sample may be carry-over from other donors' samples. The conserved cysteine and the conserved F or W are not part of the CDR3 here.

CDR3 length,V gene,J gene,CDR3 protein
15,TRBV18,TRBJ2-5,ASSPPRRASVIETQY
13,TRBV7-2,TRBJ2-1,ASSVGTRVSNEQF
14,TRBV7-6,TRBJ1-1,ASSPLPSGANTEAF
12,TRBV12-3/TRBV12-4,TRBJ2-3,ASRAWGRRDTQY
13,TRBV12-3/TRBV12-4,TRBJ2-1,ASSLSASGGPEQF
13,TRBV19,TRBJ2-6,ASSRVLSGANVLT
15,TRBV7-2,TRBJ2-7,ASSLREGQDLSYEQY
13,TRBV7-2,TRBJ2-5,ASSPRTGIQETQY
13,TRBV7-9,TRBJ1-1,ASSRSELGGTEAF
15,TRBV20-1,TRBJ2-1,SARVAGGHGSYNEQF
12,TRBV7-9,TRBJ1-4,ASSLRTGAEKLF
14,TRBV3-1,TRBJ2-5,ASSPPGVGKMSTQY
17,TRBV11-2,TRBJ2-3,ASSLAFYFSGRGADTQY
12,TRBV12-3/TRBV12-4,TRBJ1-1,ASSLARRNLGAF
12,TRBV7-8,TRBJ2-3,ASSLAQALDTQY
15,TRBV12-3/TRBV12-4,TRBJ2-3,ASSLVPPGAGADTQY
11,TRBV28,TRBJ1-6,ASRPDPSSPLH
15,TRBV27,TRBJ2-1,ASSLGTLARVYNEQF
11,TRBV7-9,TRBJ1-5,ASQGLSNQPQH
11,TRBV7-2,TRBJ2-7,ASSGSWTYEQY
16,TRBV4-1,TRBJ2-1,ASSQTLRGRASYNEQF
13,TRBV27,TRBJ2-5,ASSSLAGGPETQY
14,TRBV2,TRBJ2-5,ANKGQGWAYVKTQY
12,TRBV6-6,TRBJ2-7,ASTTGGRSLRQY
9,TRBV12-3/TRBV12-4,TRBJ2-1,ASSLGSGQF
14,TRBV7-2,TRBJ2-3,ASRRTGTSSTDTQY
15,TRBV7-2,TRBJ2-1,ASSFSGGASFPNEQF
13,TRBV20-1,TRBJ2-2,SAAPSGTNTGELF
15,TRBV25-1,TRBJ2-7,ASNLGQGTPYGDEQY
15,TRBV7-9,TRBJ2-2,ASSPSPLAGFTGELF